The rows below give T cell receptor beta chains drawn from one sample of a study of brain T cells in children with intractable seizures. Assay used: immunoSEQ multiplex PCR; TCRdb lists only in-frame clones, some missing. The sample has roughly 120,000 clones, 85% to 95% seen once. Sequencing used peripheral blood, obtained at surgery. The receptors shown here come from a boy in the first two years of life with hemimegalencephaly and intractable seizures. Both conserved end residues are part of each CDR3. Each record gives: CDR3 length, J gene, V gene, D gene, clone size, CDR3 DNA, CDR3 protein. The D gene is left open where the match is weak. For some rows the clone size is stated as once, few or many, or as a class when expanded; others skip it.

CDR3 length: 15
J gene: TRBJ2-5
V gene: TRBV6-5
D gene: .
clone size: .
CDR3 DNA: TGTGCCAGCAGCCCCACGGGACACCCTTTGGAGACCCAGTACTTC
CDR3 protein: CASSPTGHPLETQYF

CDR3 length: 14
J gene: TRBJ2-7
V gene: TRBV2
D gene: TRBD2
clone size: .
CDR3 DNA: TGTGCCAGCAGGGGGACTAGCGGGAGCTACGAGCAGTACTTC
CDR3 protein: CASRGTSGSYEQYF

CDR3 length: 13
J gene: TRBJ2-7
V gene: TRBV11-2
D gene: .
clone size: .
CDR3 DNA: TGTGCCAGCAGCTGGGCGGGGCCCTACGAGCAGTACTTC
CDR3 protein: CASSWAGPYEQYF

CDR3 length: 14
J gene: TRBJ2-2
V gene: TRBV6-1
D gene: .
clone size: .
CDR3 DNA: TGTGCCAGCAGTGAACTAAGGGGAGCCGGGGAGCTGTTTTTT
CDR3 protein: CASSELRGAGELFF

CDR3 length: 18
J gene: TRBJ1-6
V gene: TRBV18
D gene: .
clone size: .
CDR3 DNA: TGTGCCAGCTCATCTCTAGCCCCCAACACAGGATATAATTCACCCCTCCACTTT
CDR3 protein: CASSSLAPNTGYNSPLHF

CDR3 length: 16
J gene: TRBJ1-2
V gene: TRBV11-3
D gene: .
clone size: .
CDR3 DNA: TGTGCCAGCAGCTTAGTGGTCGGGGCAGCGAACTATGGCTACACCTTC
CDR3 protein: CASSLVVGAANYGYTF

CDR3 length: 14
J gene: TRBJ1-3
V gene: TRBV30
D gene: .
clone size: .
CDR3 DNA: TGTGCCTGGAGGGTTCCGGCAGCTGGAAACACCATATATTTT
CDR3 protein: CAWRVPAAGNTIYF

CDR3 length: 12
J gene: TRBJ2-7
V gene: TRBV5-1
D gene: .
clone size: .
CDR3 DNA: TGCGCCAGCAGGCGTGTGGGGGACGAGCAGTACTTC
CDR3 protein: CASRRVGDEQYF

CDR3 length: 16
J gene: TRBJ2-7
V gene: TRBV5-1
D gene: .
clone size: .
CDR3 DNA: TGCGCCAGCAGCTTGGTGGGGGACCCTGATCGAGCGGAGCAGTACTTC
CDR3 protein: CASSLVGDPDRAEQYF

CDR3 length: 15
J gene: TRBJ1-4
V gene: TRBV15
D gene: .
clone size: .
CDR3 DNA: TGTGCCACCAGCAGACAAAGGGGGGTGGCTGAAAAACTGTTTTTT
CDR3 protein: CATSRQRGVAEKLFF

CDR3 length: 19
J gene: TRBJ2-7
V gene: TRBV7-9
D gene: TRBD2
clone size: .
CDR3 DNA: TGTGCCAGCAGTGCCCCCGGGCTAGCGGGAGGGCCGAGCTCCTACGAGCAGTACTTC
CDR3 protein: CASSAPGLAGGPSSYEQYF

CDR3 length: 14
J gene: TRBJ2-2
V gene: TRBV10-3
D gene: .
clone size: few
CDR3 DNA: TGTGCCATCCGACCGACTCCGAACACCGGGGAGCTGTTTTTT
CDR3 protein: CAIRPTPNTGELFF

CDR3 length: 18
J gene: TRBJ1-5
V gene: TRBV9
D gene: .
clone size: .
CDR3 DNA: TGTGCCAGCAGCTCCGACAAGGGCGACTTGGCCAGTGGTCAGCCCCAGCATTTT
CDR3 protein: CASSSDKGDLASGQPQHF

CDR3 length: 14
J gene: TRBJ2-3
V gene: TRBV7-2
D gene: .
clone size: .
CDR3 DNA: TGTGCCAGCGGACGGACGGGGCCCACAGATACGCAGTATTTT
CDR3 protein: CASGRTGPTDTQYF

CDR3 length: 14
J gene: TRBJ2-3
V gene: TRBV4-1
D gene: TRBD1
clone size: .
CDR3 DNA: TGCGCCAGCAGCCAAATATCACAGGGGAATACGCAGTATTTT
CDR3 protein: CASSQISQGNTQYF

CDR3 length: 14
J gene: TRBJ2-2
V gene: TRBV5-1
D gene: TRBD1
clone size: .
CDR3 DNA: TGCGCCAGCAGCTTGGACAGGGGTACCGGGGAGCTGTTTTTT
CDR3 protein: CASSLDRGTGELFF

CDR3 length: 15
J gene: TRBJ2-7
V gene: TRBV5-1
D gene: TRBD2
clone size: .
CDR3 DNA: TGCGCCAGCAGCCCCGCTAGCGGGGAAGCCTACGAGCAGTACTTC
CDR3 protein: CASSPASGEAYEQYF

CDR3 length: 16
J gene: TRBJ1-2
V gene: TRBV13
D gene: TRBD1
clone size: .
CDR3 DNA: TGTGCCAGCAGTCAAACGTCCGGGACAGGGCCATATGGCTACACCTTC
CDR3 protein: CASSQTSGTGPYGYTF

CDR3 length: 17
J gene: TRBJ1-5
V gene: TRBV28
D gene: .
clone size: .
CDR3 DNA: TGTGCCAGCAGTTTTGGTGGGGCAGGGGTAGGAGGTCAGCCCCAGCATTTT
CDR3 protein: CASSFGGAGVGGQPQHF

CDR3 length: 14
J gene: TRBJ1-3
V gene: TRBV13
D gene: .
clone size: .
CDR3 DNA: TGTGCCAGTACCGCGGCAAACTCTGGAAACACCATATATTTT
CDR3 protein: CASTAANSGNTIYF